This TCR beta chain was retrieved from a study of OX40 agonist ivuxolimab in advanced cancers. Concerning the study at large: Ivuxolimab was an agonistic, fully human IgG2 monoclonal antibody directed against OX40 (CD134), a costimulatory receptor. Of the approximately 50 dose-escalation patients, hepatocellular carcinoma was present in around 20, melanoma in approximately 15, renal cell carcinoma in 9 and head and neck cancer in 9. The point of sequencing TCRbeta in the periphery was to test whether ivuxolimab changed TCR sequence diversity and drove clonal T-cell expansion. Intravenous ivuxolimab was administered to patients every 2 weeks at six dose levels: 0.01, 0.1, 0.3, 1.5, 3 and 10 mg/kg. A male proportion of 82.7% and a mean age of about 60 years, ranging from roughly 23 to 79, were recorded for the dose-escalation cohort. Partial responses were achieved by three dose-escalation patients, of whom one had hepatocellular carcinoma and two had cutaneous melanoma. Patients were allowed to have had prior anti-PD-1, anti-PD-L1 or anti-CTLA-4 therapy, and around two fifths of the dose-escalation patients had been treated with checkpoint inhibitors. The paper reports the monotherapy dose-escalation portion (N of about 50 patients) of the phase I ivuxolimab trial. The research as a whole found: After ivuxolimab, expanded clones were on average more numerous among CD8+ T cells than among CD4+ T cells. Which antigens the clonally expanded peripheral T cells were specific for was not determined. In partial responders in the 0.1-3.0 mg/kg groups, normalized peripheral clonal expansion was found to be among the lowest, especially among CD8+ T cells. Low levels of normalized T-cell clonal expansion were also seen in some patients who did not respond. At doses of 0.1 to 3.0 mg/kg, clonal expansion of both CD4+ and CD8+ blood T cells was observed from baseline to week 6.

As for this clone: The target of this receptor is not known. Base qualities are not at hand, and no much larger clone is one base apart.

The trial excluded patients who had a history of autoimmune disease or were on systemic immunosuppression. Peripheral blood for TCR sequencing was drawn from every dose cohort at baseline, at cycle 4 day 1 and at cycle 7 day 1. The samples were drawn from a first-in-human, open-label, multicenter phase I dose-escalation trial of ivuxolimab. The trial enrolled adults with locally advanced or metastatic head and neck squamous cell, hepatocellular, melanoma or renal cell carcinoma. Before TCR sequencing, CD4+ and CD8+ T cells were separately sorted from peripheral blood. The CDR3 goes from the cysteine to the phenylalanine over 15 residues. Only CDR3 DNA is held: 45 bases, read in frame from base 1. V is trimmed back by 5 bases and J by 3 bases, and the junction contains 10 bases that no gene match accounts for. CDR1 SSHAT and CDR2 FNYEAQ are derived from the germline V gene (reference sequence). For sequencing of the TCRbeta CDR3 region, genomic DNA was extracted from the sorted cells. TCRbeta CDR3 regions were sequenced using the immunoSEQ Assay. TCRdb mirrors the immuneACCESS table, restricted to in-frame sequences. Some clones are absent from its copies; in checked studies, under half trace to an unresolved V gene, and the reason for the others is unknown. The sample contains tens of thousands of clones, about 90% of them found a single time. Around 0.46% of the sample goes to the ten largest clones.

Recombination joined TRBV7-7 with TRBJ2-7; 7 bases in between match TRBD2. The sequenced sample was CD4+ or CD8+ T cells sorted from blood, obtained in a trial of the OX40 agonist ivuxolimab. This clonotype was obtained from an adult with an advanced solid tumor such as melanoma, head and neck, liver or kidney cancer. The sequenced DNA: TGTGCCAGCAGCCCGGACCCAGGGAGGGTCTACGAGCAGTACTTC. This translates into CASSPDPGRVYEQYF.